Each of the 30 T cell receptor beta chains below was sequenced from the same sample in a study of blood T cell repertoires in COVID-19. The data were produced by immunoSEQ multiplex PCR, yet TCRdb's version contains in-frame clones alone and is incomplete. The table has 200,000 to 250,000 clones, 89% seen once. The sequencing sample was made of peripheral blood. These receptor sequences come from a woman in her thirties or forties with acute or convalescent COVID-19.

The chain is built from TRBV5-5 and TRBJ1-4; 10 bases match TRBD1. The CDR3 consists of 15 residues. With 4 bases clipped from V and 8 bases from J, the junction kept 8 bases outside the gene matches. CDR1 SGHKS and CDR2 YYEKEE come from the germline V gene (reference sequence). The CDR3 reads CASSKGTGDGEKLFF. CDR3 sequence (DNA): TGTGCCAGCAGCAAGGGGACAGGGGATGGCGAAAAACTGTTTTTT.

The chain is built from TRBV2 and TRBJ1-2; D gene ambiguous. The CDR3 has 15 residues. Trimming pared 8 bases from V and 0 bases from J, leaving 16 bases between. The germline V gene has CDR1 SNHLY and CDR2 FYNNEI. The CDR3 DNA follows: TGTGCCAGCCACCTTAGAGGGTCGACTAACTATGGCTACACCTTC. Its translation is CASHLRGSTNYGYTF.

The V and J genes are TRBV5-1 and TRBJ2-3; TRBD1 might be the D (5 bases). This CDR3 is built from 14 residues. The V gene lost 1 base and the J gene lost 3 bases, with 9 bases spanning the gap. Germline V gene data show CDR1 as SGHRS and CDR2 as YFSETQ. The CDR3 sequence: CASSLTGRTDTQYF. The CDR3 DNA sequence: TGCGCCAGCAGCTTGACAGGTCGAACAGATACGCAGTATTTT.

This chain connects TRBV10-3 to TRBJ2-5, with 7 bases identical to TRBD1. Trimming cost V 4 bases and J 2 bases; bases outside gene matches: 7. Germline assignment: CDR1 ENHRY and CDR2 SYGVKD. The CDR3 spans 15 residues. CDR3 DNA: TGTGCCATCAGTGGGGTGACAGGGACACAAGAGACCCAGTACTTC. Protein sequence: CAISGVTGTQETQYF.

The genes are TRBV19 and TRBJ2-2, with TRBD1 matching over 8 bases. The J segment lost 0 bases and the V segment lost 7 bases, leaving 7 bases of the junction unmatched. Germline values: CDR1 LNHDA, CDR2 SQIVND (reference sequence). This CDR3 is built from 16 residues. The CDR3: CASKTSGQANTGELFF. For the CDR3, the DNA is TGTGCCAGTAAAACTTCGGGACAGGCGAACACCGGGGAGCTGTTTTTT.

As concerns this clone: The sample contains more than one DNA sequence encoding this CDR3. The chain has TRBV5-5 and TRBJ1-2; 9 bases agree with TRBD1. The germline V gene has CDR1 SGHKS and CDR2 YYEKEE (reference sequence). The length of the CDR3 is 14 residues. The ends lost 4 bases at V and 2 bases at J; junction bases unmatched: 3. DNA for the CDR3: TGTGCCAGCAGCCCCGGACAGGGGAACTATGGCTACACCTTC. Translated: CASSPGQGNYGYTF.

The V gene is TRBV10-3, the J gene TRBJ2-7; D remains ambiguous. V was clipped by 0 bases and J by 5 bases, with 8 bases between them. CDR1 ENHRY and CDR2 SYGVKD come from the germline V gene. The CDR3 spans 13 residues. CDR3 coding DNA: TGTGCCATCAGTGAGTCAGGCAGGAACGAGCAGTACGTC. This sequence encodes CAISESGRNEQYV.

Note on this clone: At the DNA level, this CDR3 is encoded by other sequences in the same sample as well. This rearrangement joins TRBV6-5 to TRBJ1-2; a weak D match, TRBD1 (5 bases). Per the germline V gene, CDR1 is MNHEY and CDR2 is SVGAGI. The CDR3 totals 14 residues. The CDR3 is CAIRRAGANYGYTF. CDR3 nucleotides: TGTGCAATTAGAAGGGCGGGGGCTAACTATGGCTACACCTTC.

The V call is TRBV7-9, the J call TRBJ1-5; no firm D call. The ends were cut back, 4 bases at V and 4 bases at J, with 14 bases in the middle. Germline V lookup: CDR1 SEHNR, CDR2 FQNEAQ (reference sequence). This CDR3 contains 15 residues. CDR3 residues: CASSSGLSANQPQHF. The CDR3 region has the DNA TGTGCCAGCAGCTCAGGCCTATCAGCTAATCAGCCCCAGCATTTT.

The CDR3 DNA reads TGTGCCAGCAGCCCCCCGGGGAACACCGGGGAGCTGTTTTTT. Amino acid sequence: CASSPPGNTGELFF. This chain connects TRBV11-2 to TRBJ2-2; D gene unclear. The CDR3 sequence is 14 residues long. CDR1 SGHAT and CDR2 FQNNGV come from the germline V gene. V lost 5 bases and J lost 1, with 8 bases in between. Looking up the rest from reference TRBV11-2 and TRBJ2-2 gives the full variable domain: EAGVAQSPRYKIIEKRQSVAFWCNPISGHATLYWYQQILGQGPKLLIQFQNNGVVDDSQLPKDRFSAERLKGVDSTLKIQPAKLEDSAVYLCASSPPGNTGELFFGEGSRLTVL.

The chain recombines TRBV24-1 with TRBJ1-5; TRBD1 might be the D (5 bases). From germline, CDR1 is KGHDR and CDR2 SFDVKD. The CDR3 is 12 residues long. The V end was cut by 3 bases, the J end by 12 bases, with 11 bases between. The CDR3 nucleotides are TGTGCCACCAGTGATCAGGCCGGACACCAGCATTTT. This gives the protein CATSDQAGHQHF.

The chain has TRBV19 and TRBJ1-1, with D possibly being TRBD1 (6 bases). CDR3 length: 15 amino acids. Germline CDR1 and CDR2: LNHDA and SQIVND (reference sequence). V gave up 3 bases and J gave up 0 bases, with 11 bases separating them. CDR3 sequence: CASSIPGHLNTEAFF. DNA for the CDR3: TGTGCCAGTAGTATTCCGGGACACCTGAACACTGAAGCTTTCTTT.

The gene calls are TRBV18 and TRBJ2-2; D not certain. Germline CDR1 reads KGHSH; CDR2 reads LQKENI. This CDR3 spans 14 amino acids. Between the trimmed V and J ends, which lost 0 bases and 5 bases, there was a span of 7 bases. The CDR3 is CASSPPSATGELFF. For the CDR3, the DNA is TGTGCCAGCTCACCACCGAGCGCAACCGGGGAGCTGTTTTTT.

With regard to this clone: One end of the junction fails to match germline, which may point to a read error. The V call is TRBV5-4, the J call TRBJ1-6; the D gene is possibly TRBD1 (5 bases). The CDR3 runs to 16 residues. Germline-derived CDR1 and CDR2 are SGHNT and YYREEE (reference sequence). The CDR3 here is CASSLEGASFNSPLHF. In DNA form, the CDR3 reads TGTGCCAGCAGCTTGGAAGGGGCCTCCTTTAATTCACCCCTCCACTTT.

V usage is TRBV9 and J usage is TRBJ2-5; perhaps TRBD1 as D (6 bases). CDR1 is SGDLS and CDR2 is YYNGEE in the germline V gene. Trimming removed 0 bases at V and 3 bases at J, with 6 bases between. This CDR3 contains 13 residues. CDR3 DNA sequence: TGTGCCAGCAGCGTAGGGACAGAAGAGACCCAGTACTTC. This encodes CASSVGTEETQYF.

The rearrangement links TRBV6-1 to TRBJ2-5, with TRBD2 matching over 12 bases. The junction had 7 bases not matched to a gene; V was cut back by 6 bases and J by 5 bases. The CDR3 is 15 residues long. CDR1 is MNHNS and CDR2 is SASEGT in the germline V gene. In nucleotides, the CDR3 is TGTGCCAGCAGCCGGGACCTAGCGGGGGGGGAGACCCAGTACTTC. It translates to CASSRDLAGGETQYF.

CDR3 nucleotides: TGCAGTGCTAGTGTACCACTGGGCGGCGGGGGGGGCACAGATACGCAGTATTTT. This sequence encodes CSASVPLGGGGGTDTQYF. V is TRBV20-1 and J is TRBJ2-3; the match to TRBD2 covers 9 bases. Germline values: CDR1 DFQATT, CDR2 SNEGSKA (reference sequence). J was trimmed by 1 base and V by 3 bases; bases with no gene match: 14. CDR3 size: 18 residues.

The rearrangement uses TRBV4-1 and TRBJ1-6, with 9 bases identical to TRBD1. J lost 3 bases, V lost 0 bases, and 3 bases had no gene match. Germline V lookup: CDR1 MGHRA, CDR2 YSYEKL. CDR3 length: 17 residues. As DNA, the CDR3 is TGCGCCAGCAGCCAAGAGACAGGGGGGAACTATAATTCACCCCTCCACTTT. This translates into CASSQETGGNYNSPLHF.

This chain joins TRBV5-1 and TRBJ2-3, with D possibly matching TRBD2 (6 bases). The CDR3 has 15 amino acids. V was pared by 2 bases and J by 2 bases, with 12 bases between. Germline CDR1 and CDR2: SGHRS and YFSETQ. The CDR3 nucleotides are TGCGCCAGCAGCTTTTTAGCGGACTCCACAGATACGCAGTATTTT. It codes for CASSFLADSTDTQYF.

The DNA of the CDR3 is TGTGCCAGCAGCGTAGTCGGACACCTGAACACCGGGGAGCTGTTTTTT. The encoded protein is CASSVVGHLNTGELFF. The gene calls are TRBV9 and TRBJ2-2, with D perhaps matching TRBD1 (5 bases). Trimming shortened V by 0 bases and J by 1 base, and 10 bases separated the two germline ends. In germline, CDR1 is SGDLS, CDR2 YYNGEE. There are 16 residues in the CDR3.

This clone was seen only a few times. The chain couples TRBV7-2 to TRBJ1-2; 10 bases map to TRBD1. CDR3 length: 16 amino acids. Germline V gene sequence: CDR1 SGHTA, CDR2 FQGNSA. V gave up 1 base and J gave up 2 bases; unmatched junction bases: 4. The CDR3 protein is CASSLVWGQGNYGYTF. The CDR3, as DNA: TGTGCCAGCAGCTTAGTCTGGGGACAGGGGAACTATGGCTACACCTTC. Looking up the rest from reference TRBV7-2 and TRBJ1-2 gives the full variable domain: GAGVSQSPSNKVTEKGKDVELRCDPISGHTALYWYRQSLGQGLEFLIYFQGNSAPDKSGLPSDRFSAERTGGSVSTLTIQRTQQEDSAVYLCASSLVWGQGNYGYTFGSGTRLTVV.

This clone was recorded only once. The CDR3 DNA sequence: TGTGCCAGCAGTGAGGGGGAGGTAACCTACGAGCAGTACGTC. Translating gives CASSEGEVTYEQYV. The chain carries TRBV2 and TRBJ2-7, with D perhaps TRBD2 (6 bases). Trimming took off 3 bases at V and 2 bases at J, with 11 bases between the two ends. The germline CDR1 and CDR2 sequences are SNHLY and FYNNEI. The CDR3 loop spans 14 amino acids.

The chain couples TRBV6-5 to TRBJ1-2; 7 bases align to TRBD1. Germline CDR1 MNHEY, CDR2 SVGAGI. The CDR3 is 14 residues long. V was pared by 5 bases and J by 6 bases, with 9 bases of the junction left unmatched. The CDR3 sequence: CASSPLGRGNGYTF. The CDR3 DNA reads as TGTGCCAGCAGTCCGTTGGGCAGGGGGAATGGCTACACCTTC.

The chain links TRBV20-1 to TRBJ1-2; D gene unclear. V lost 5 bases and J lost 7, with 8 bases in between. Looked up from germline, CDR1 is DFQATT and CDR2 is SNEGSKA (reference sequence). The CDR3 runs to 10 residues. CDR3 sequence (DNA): TGCAGTGCTCACAGTAGTGGCTACACCTTC. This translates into CSAHSSGYTF.

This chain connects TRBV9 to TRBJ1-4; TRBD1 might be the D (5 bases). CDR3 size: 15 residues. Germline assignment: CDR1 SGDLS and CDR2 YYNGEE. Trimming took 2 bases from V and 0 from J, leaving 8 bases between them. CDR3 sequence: CASSVQGSTNEKLFF. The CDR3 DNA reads TGTGCCAGCAGCGTCCAGGGTTCAACTAATGAAAAACTGTTTTTT.

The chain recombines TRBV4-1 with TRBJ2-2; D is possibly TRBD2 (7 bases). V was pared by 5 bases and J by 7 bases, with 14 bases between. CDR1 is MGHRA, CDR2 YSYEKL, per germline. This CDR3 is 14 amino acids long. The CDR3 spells CASSKQGGVGELFF. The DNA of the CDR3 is TGCGCCAGCAGCAAACAGGGAGGGGTCGGGGAGCTGTTTTTT.

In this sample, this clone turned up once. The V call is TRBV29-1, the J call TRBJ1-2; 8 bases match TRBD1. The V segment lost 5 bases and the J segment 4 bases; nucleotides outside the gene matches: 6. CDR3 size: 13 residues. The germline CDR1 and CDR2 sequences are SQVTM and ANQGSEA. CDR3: CSVLSTGGYGYTF. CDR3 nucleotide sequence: TGCAGCGTTCTGAGTACAGGGGGCTATGGCTACACCTTC.

CDR3 bases: TGTGCCATCAACCGACAGGCGAACACTGAAGCTTTCTTT. Protein sequence: CAINRQANTEAFF. The rearrangement joins TRBV10-3 to TRBJ1-1; D may be TRBD1 (6 bases). This CDR3 is 13 amino acids long. CDR1 is ENHRY, CDR2 SYGVKD, per germline. Deletions cut 7 bases from V and 1 base from J, with 10 bases between.

CDR3 loop: CASSLSGTDTQYF. The CDR3 nucleotides read TGTGCCAGCAGCTTATCTGGCACAGATACGCAGTATTTT. The V call is TRBV7-6, the J call TRBJ2-3; no reliable D call. CDR1 is SGHVS, CDR2 FNYEAQ, per germline. The CDR3 totals 13 residues. V was trimmed by 2 bases and J by 1 base, leaving 4 bases between them. Full variable domain (rest looked up from reference TRBV7-6 and TRBJ2-3): GAGVSQSPRYKVTKRGQDVALRCDPISGHVSLYWYRQALGQGPEFLTYFNYEAQQDKSGLPNDRFSAERPEGSISTLTIQRTEQRDSAMYRCASSLSGTDTQYFGPGTRLTVL.

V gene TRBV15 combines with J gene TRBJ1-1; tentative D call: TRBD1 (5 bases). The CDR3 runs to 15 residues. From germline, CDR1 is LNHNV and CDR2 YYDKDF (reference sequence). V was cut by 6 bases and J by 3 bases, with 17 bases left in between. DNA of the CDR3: TGTGCCACCAGTCCAAGACATACAGGACACACTGAAGCTTTCTTT. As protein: CATSPRHTGHTEAFF.